These 25 T cell receptor beta chains came from one sample sequenced in a study of Graves' ophthalmopathy and Graves' hyperthyroidism. CDR3 regions of TCR beta were amplified from RNA transcripts. After a first-round RT-PCR with HTBI primers, a second-round multiplex PCR was run. TCRdb re-called the multiplex PCR reads through MiXCR, storing one row per CDR3 protein. In the table there are some 400,000 distinct CDR3 sequences, around 20% of which are singletons. Sequences were obtained from peripheral blood. All receptors derive from a woman younger than 35 with Graves' ophthalmopathy.

This clonotype was picked up many times. The chain uses TRBV11-2 and TRBJ2-5, with 10 nucleotides matching TRBD2. The CDR3 contains 15 residues. Germline V gives CDR1 SGHAT, CDR2 FQNNGV. The ends lost 0 bases at V and 4 bases at J; junction bases unmatched: 2. Here the CDR3 reads CASSLDRLAGETQYF. The CDR3 DNA sequence: TGTGCCAGCAGCTTAGATAGACTAGCGGGAGAGACCCAGTACTTC.

This clonotype has ten or more counts. This chain joins TRBV24-1 and TRBJ1-5, with D perhaps TRBD1 (6 bases). Germline CDR1 reads KGHDR; CDR2 reads SFDVKD. The CDR3 totals 13 residues. Deletions cut 2 bases from V and 11 bases from J, with 12 bases between. The CDR3 spells CATSDWGQGTQHF. The CDR3 DNA is TGTGCCACCAGTGATTGGGGGCAGGGAACCCAGCATTTT.

This chain's CDR3 is CASSLDRINQPQHF. CDR3 coding DNA: TGTGCCAGCAGTCTAGACCGAATTAATCAGCCCCAGCATTTT. This chain links TRBV12-3 or TRBV12-4 with TRBJ1-5; D gene unclear. Trimming pared 5 bases from V and 4 bases from J, leaving 12 bases between. The CDR3 is 14 residues long.

V is TRBV5-1 and J is TRBJ1-1; D possibly corresponds to TRBD1 (5 bases). The CDR3 runs to 13 residues. V lost 6 bases, J lost 5 bases, and 14 bases lay in between. Per germline, CDR1 SGHRS and CDR2 YFSETQ. In nucleotides, the CDR3 is TGCGCCAGCATTCCCCAGGGCGGAACTGAAGCTTTCTTT. This sequence encodes CASIPQGGTEAFF.

The table lists this clonotype with many counts. The V call is TRBV7-2, the J call TRBJ2-7, with D uncertain. The CDR3 spans 13 residues. Trimming stripped 0 bases from V and 6 bases from J, with 9 bases between. In germline, CDR1 is SGHTA, CDR2 FQGNSA. This CDR3 reads CASSLAPAAEQYF. CDR3 bases: TGTGCCAGCAGCTTAGCGCCGGCAGCCGAGCAGTACTTC.

Ten or more counts support this clonotype. V and J are TRBV29-1 and TRBJ2-7; maybe TRBD1 (7 bases). CDR1 SQVTM and CDR2 ANQGSEA come from the germline V gene. The CDR3 runs to 16 residues. The V and J ends lost 0 bases and 2 bases respectively, with 17 bases between them. Here the CDR3 DNA reads TGCAGCGTTGAAGATCCGCGGGGACAGAAGCCCTACGAGCAGTACTTC. It encodes CSVEDPRGQKPYEQYF.

The chain links TRBV6-5 to TRBJ2-2, with no clear D. CDR1 is MNHEY, CDR2 SVGAGI, per germline. V dropped 1 base and J dropped 0 bases, with 6 bases sitting between them. The CDR3 spans 15 residues. CDR3 sequence (DNA): TGTGCCAGCAGTTACTACCACCCGAACACCGGGGAGCTGTTTTTT. This gives the protein CASSYYHPNTGELFF.

This clonotype was counted many times. This sequence joins TRBV20-1 and TRBJ2-5; D possibly uses TRBD1 or TRBD2 (5 bases each). Trimming left V 5 bases short and J 0 bases short, with 16 bases between. Germline CDR1 reads DFQATT; CDR2 reads SNEGSKA (reference sequence). This CDR3 region has 15 residues. CDR3 DNA: TGCAGTGCTGTTCCGGGGCCCCCCTACCAAGAGACCCAGTACTTC. Its translation: CSAVPGPPYQETQYF.

The J gene is TRBJ2-5, the V gene TRBV6-5; D is unclear. Trimming took off 7 bases at V and 2 bases at J, with 11 bases between the two ends. Germline V gene lookup returns CDR1 MNHEY and CDR2 SVGAGI. The CDR3 is 13 residues long. The CDR3 coding sequence is TGTGCCAGCACTTCTCTGAGACAAGAGACCCAGTACTTC. This gives the protein CASTSLRQETQYF.

This chain links TRBV12-3 or TRBV12-4 with TRBJ2-7; D is unresolved. The CDR3 covers 13 residues. The germline V and J ends were trimmed by 6 bases and 3 bases, with 12 bases remaining between them. This chain's CDR3 is CASSYRHYYEQYF. CDR3 sequence (DNA): TGTGCCAGCAGCTATAGACACTACTACGAGCAGTACTTC.

This clonotype was counted ten times or more. This sequence joins TRBV12-3 or TRBV12-4 and TRBJ1-2, with 9 bases identical to TRBD1. Trimming cost V 8 bases and J 7 bases; bases outside gene matches: 8. The CDR3 runs 13 residues. The CDR3 reads CASSQGDRVGYTF. CDR3 nucleotides: TGTGCCAGCTCCCAGGGGGACAGGGTTGGCTACACCTTC.

This clonotype was observed at least ten times. The chain recombines TRBV15 with TRBJ2-5; a weak D match, TRBD1 (5 bases). Germline CDR1 LNHNV, CDR2 YYDKDF (reference sequence). This CDR3 region has 13 residues. The V and J ends lost 4 bases and 5 bases respectively, with 11 bases between them. As DNA, the CDR3 is TGTGCCACCAGCACTACAGGAAGGGAGACCCAGTACTTC. This translates into CATSTTGRETQYF.

This clonotype was observed many times. The chain recombines TRBV5-1 with TRBJ2-3; D call uncertain. Trimming removed 2 bases at V and 2 bases at J, with 9 bases between. This CDR3 contains 14 residues. CDR1 SGHRS and CDR2 YFSETQ come from the germline V gene. The CDR3 here is CASSLGDDTDTQYF. CDR3 sequence (DNA): TGCGCCAGCAGCTTAGGTGATGACACAGATACGCAGTATTTT.

This clonotype occurred many times. The CDR3 DNA follows: TGTGCCAGCAGTTTATCGTGGAGTAATGAAGCTTTCTTT. This sequence encodes CASSLSWSNEAFF. The V call is TRBV27, the J call TRBJ1-1, with D unresolved. Germline CDR1 is MNHEY and CDR2 is SMNVEV (reference sequence). The V end lost 0 bases, the J end lost 7 bases, and 9 bases lay between the germline ends. The CDR3 contains 13 residues.

This clonotype was found many times. This rearrangement joins TRBV9 to TRBJ2-2, with 12 bases lining up with TRBD2. The CDR3 totals 17 residues. With 0 bases clipped from V and 5 bases from J, the junction kept 5 bases outside the gene matches. Per the germline V gene, CDR1 is SGDLS and CDR2 is YYNGEE. The CDR3 DNA is TGTGCCAGCAGCGTAGGGGCTAGCGGGAGGGGAACCGGGGAGCTGTTTTTT. Amino acid sequence: CASSVGASGRGTGELFF.

This clonotype occurred many times. The chain recombines TRBV5-8 with TRBJ2-5; 7 bases are a match to TRBD1. This CDR3 is built from 14 residues. V dropped 4 bases and J dropped 7; count of bases not matched to a gene: 10. Germline CDR1 and CDR2: SGHTS and YDEGEE. DNA of the CDR3: TGTGCCAGCAGCCTCGGGACAGTCCGTGGGACCCAGTACTTC. Protein product: CASSLGTVRGTQYF.

The chain has TRBV6-5 and TRBJ1-1, with D possibly matching TRBD1 (5 bases). Trimming cost V 2 bases and J 5 bases, with 12 bases left between them. This CDR3 has 14 residues. The germline V gene has CDR1 MNHEY and CDR2 SVGAGI. CDR3 residues: CASSYVGAGTEAFF. CDR3 in DNA: TGTGCCAGCAGTTACGTAGGGGCAGGTACTGAAGCTTTCTTT.

In its sample, this clonotype was seen many times. The chain joins TRBV9 to TRBJ2-7; 8 bases are a match to TRBD1. V lost 2 bases to trimming and J lost 6 bases; unmatched junction nucleotides: 4. This CDR3 contains 13 residues. CDR1 SGDLS and CDR2 YYNGEE come from the germline V gene. CDR3 nucleotides: TGTGCCAGCAGCGTCGCCCAGGGGGCCGAGCAGTACTTC. As protein: CASSVAQGAEQYF.

Many counts were recorded for this clonotype. The rearrangement joins TRBV2 to TRBJ2-5; D uncertain. V was pared by 6 bases and J by 1 base, with 6 bases between. Germline assignment: CDR1 SNHLY and CDR2 FYNNEI. There are 12 residues in the CDR3. The CDR3 reads CASSHSQETQYF. CDR3 sequence (DNA): TGTGCCAGCAGCCACTCCCAAGAGACCCAGTACTTC.

This clonotype was seen many times. The rearrangement joins TRBV5-1 to TRBJ2-2, with a weak D call TRBD2 (6 bases). CDR3 length: 14 residues. Germline CDR1 SGHRS, CDR2 YFSETQ. With 9 bases removed from V and 6 bases from J, the gap between germline ends came to 18 bases. CDR3 loop: CATTDSGRAGELFF. DNA for the CDR3: TGCGCCACCACGGATAGCGGTAGGGCCGGGGAGCTGTTTTTT.

This clonotype was counted many times. The genes are TRBV9 and TRBJ1-1; D call uncertain. Per the germline V gene, CDR1 is SGDLS and CDR2 is YYNGEE. Trimming removed 0 bases from V and 2 bases from J, with 8 bases in between. The CDR3 consists of 14 residues. Here the CDR3 reads CASSVEPGNTEAFF. CDR3 DNA: TGTGCCAGCAGCGTAGAACCGGGAAACACTGAAGCTTTCTTT.

In its sample, this clonotype was seen many times. A much bigger clone sits one base away, suggesting this may be a read error. The conserved phenylalanine or tryptophan normally closing the CDR3 is absent here, so this likely arose from a read error. This chain links TRBV28 with TRBJ2-7; possibly TRBD2 for D (7 bases). The V end lost 7 bases, the J end lost 2 bases, and 18 bases lay between the germline ends. The CDR3 runs to 15 residues. The V gene's germline CDR1 is MDHEN and CDR2 SYDVKM. The CDR3: CASTPRGGPTYEQYL. As DNA, the CDR3 is TGTGCCAGCACCCCTCGCGGGGGCCCTACCTACGAGCAGTACCTC.

This clonotype has ten or more counts. The chain has TRBV7-2 and TRBJ2-5; D not resolved. V lost 7 bases and J 1 base, leaving 10 bases between the germline ends. Germline CDR1 SGHTA, CDR2 FQGNSA. The CDR3 has 13 amino acids. In DNA, the CDR3 is TGTGCCAGCACCCAGCAGTTCCAAGAGACCCAGTACTTC. This gives the protein CASTQQFQETQYF.

This clonotype was counted ten times or more. This rearrangement joins TRBV5-1 to TRBJ1-6; D not certain. Trimming took off 0 bases at V and 0 bases at J, with 10 bases between the two ends. Germline lookup yields CDR1 SGHRS and CDR2 YFSETQ. This CDR3 comprises 17 residues. CDR3 in amino acids: CASSLGRVRSYNSPLHF. CDR3 in DNA: TGCGCCAGCAGCTTGGGACGGGTCCGCTCCTATAATTCACCCCTCCACTTT.

This clonotype was recorded many times. The chain links TRBV6-1 to TRBJ1-6; perhaps TRBD1 as D (5 bases). This CDR3 is 15 amino acids long. The V end lost 2 bases, the J end lost 7 bases, and 12 bases lay between the germline ends. CDR1 MNHNS and CDR2 SASEGT come from the germline V gene. CDR3 in amino acids: CASSERRARNSPLHF. CDR3 nucleotides: TGTGCCAGCAGTGAACGCAGGGCCAGGAATTCACCCCTCCACTTT.